A single sample gave rise to the 2 T cell receptor beta chains below, sequenced in a study of identical twins. One entry per CDR3 protein, called by TCRdb with MiXCR from the 5' RACE reads. The sample has 240,000 or so distinct CDR3 sequences, 5.5% to 8% seen once; the top ten hold approximately 3.6%. These data also formed part of another study, on yellow fever vaccine responses in identical twins.

Source material: memory (CD45RO+) T cells sorted from blood. All receptors come from a woman aged 18-35 years in good health.

In its sample, this clonotype was seen a few times. This CDR3 is CASSPQQGWEQYF. The DNA for the CDR3 is TGCGCCAGCAGCCCGCAACAGGGATGGGAGCAGTACTTC. The chain has TRBV5-1 and TRBJ2-7, with a tentative D call TRBD1 (6 bases). The CDR3 has 13 residues. V was pared by 4 bases and J by 7 bases, with 15 bases between. Germline CDR1 is SGHRS and CDR2 is YFSETQ. The complete variable domain, with remaining parts taken from reference TRBV5-1 and TRBJ2-7, reads KAGVTQTPRYLIKTRGQQVTLSCSPISGHRSVSWYQQTPGQGLQFLFEYFSETQRNKGNFPGRFSGRQFSNSRSEMNVSTLELGDSALYLCASSPQQGWEQYFGPGTRLTVT.

This clonotype was seen more than once but under ten times. The chain combines TRBV2 with TRBJ2-2; D is undetermined. The germline V and J ends were trimmed by 0 bases and 8 bases, with 10 bases remaining between them. The CDR3 covers 14 residues. Germline values: CDR1 SNHLY, CDR2 FYNNEI. The CDR3 DNA reads TGTGCCAGCAGTGAAGCGCTGGGGTTGGGGGAGCTGTTTTTT. It is translated as CASSEALGLGELFF.